This TCR beta chain is from a study of siplizumab effects on memory and regulatory T cells. To note about this clone: The antigen remains undetermined.

Findings and limits, study-wide: Confirmation that proliferating Tregs from siplizumab cultures had suppressive function was not obtained. Assignment to unstimulated subsets succeeded for only a minor fraction of the alloreactive clones.

Measured with immunoSEQ multiplex PCR; TCRdb has only the in-frame clones, and not every one. The sample holds 85,000 to 130,000 clones; about 90% are singletons and the top ten take 0.73%. Trimming took 8 bases from V and 1 from J, leaving 11 bases between them. Germline-derived CDR1 and CDR2 are MNHEY and SVGAGI. CDR3 length: 13 residues. The receptor's source is a human donor in good health. V and J are TRBV6-5 and TRBJ2-5; D ambiguous. Sequenced: Tregs sorted from blood. This chain's CDR3 is CASGRILQETQYF. CDR3 nucleotide sequence: TGTGCCAGCGGGCGAATCCTCCAAGAGACCCAGTACTTC.